This TCR beta chain was found in a study of T-cell memory formation after mild COVID-19. As for the study in general: Across donors, TCR clusters were largely donor specific. Study-level findings and limits: Among clones contracting day 15 to 85, CD4/CD8 was balanced, whereas later expanders leaned CD4+. The appearance of some responding clones in pre-infection memory suggested that cross-reactive memory joined. Mainly in CM and EM were contracting CD4+ clones; CD8+ were in EMRA.

This clonotype occurred many times. The antigen is undetermined. Germline CDR1 reads SGHRS; CDR2 reads YFSETQ. The V gene lost 0 bases and the J gene lost 4 bases, with 8 bases spanning the gap. The CDR3 is 14 residues long. TCRdb used MiXCR to reprocess the 5' RACE reads, holding one entry per CDR3 protein. The table shows over 350,000 distinct CDR3 sequences, with approximately 15% occurring only once. The sample taken for sequencing was PBMCs or a T cell subset sorted from them (not recorded which). The V call is TRBV5-1, the J call TRBJ1-3; no definite D call. This sequence was found in a man younger than 30 who had mild COVID-19 (a few samples of this study predate the infection). Cell type and time point are not known. The CDR3 DNA reads as TGCGCCAGCAGCTTGGAGGCTTCGGGAAACACCATATATTTT. The encoded protein is CASSLEASGNTIYF.